This T cell receptor beta chain was observed in a study of blood T cell repertoires in COVID-19. Study background: Acute and convalescent COVID-19 samples came from the United States, Italy and Spain.

TCRdb's copy holds only in-frame clones and misses some; the assay was immunoSEQ multiplex PCR. The sample lists roughly 60,000 clones, 87% occurring once. CDR1 and CDR2 from the germline V gene are MNHEY and SVGAGI. Between the trimmed V and J ends, which lost 0 bases and 4 bases, there was a span of 13 bases. CDR3 length equals 16 residues. V and J are TRBV6-5 and TRBJ1-3, with D tentatively TRBD1 (6 bases). The sequenced sample consisted of peripheral blood. The TCR sequence derives from a man aged 35 to 55 with COVID-19, enrolled during active disease. The CDR3 DNA sequence: TGTGCCAGCAGTTACTCGAACCCCGGACAGGGAAACACCATATATTTT. Its protein is CASSYSNPGQGNTIYF.